These 6 T cell receptor beta chains were all obtained from the same sample, sequenced in a study of T cells in Graves' hyperthyroidism and ophthalmopathy. RNA transcripts were the template for amplifying TCR beta CDR3 regions. RT-PCR in the first round (using the HTBI primer set) targeted the TCR CDR3. TCRdb re-called the multiplex PCR reads with MiXCR, one entry per CDR3 protein. This table has roughly 400,000 distinct CDR3 sequences, around 15% appearing once. Sequenced: blood. The receptor set was obtained from a man aged 50 to 59 with Graves' ophthalmopathy.

This clonotype was seen a few times. V is TRBV9 and J is TRBJ2-3, with D possibly matching TRBD1 (10 bases). The CDR3 contains 19 residues. Trimming removed 3 bases from V and 4 bases from J, with 27 bases in between. Germline CDR1 reads SGDLS; CDR2 reads YYNGEE. The CDR3 here is CASSERQIPSGTGADTQYF. CDR3 DNA: TGTGCCAGCAGCGAAAGACAGATACCTAGCGGGACAGGGGCAGATACGCAGTATTTT.

This clonotype was seen only a few times. The rearrangement joins TRBV9 to TRBJ2-1; 14 nucleotides line up with TRBD2. J gave up 3 bases and V 2 bases, and 13 bases lay outside the gene matches. Per germline, CDR1 SGDLS and CDR2 YYNGEE. The CDR3 has 20 residues. The CDR3 sequence is CASSVYATSGRADSYNEQFF. The CDR3 region has the DNA TGTGCCAGCAGCGTTTACGCGACTAGCGGGAGGGCCGATAGCTACAATGAGCAGTTCTTC.

The chain has TRBV5-1 and TRBJ2-5, with TRBD1 matching over 7 bases. The last part of the DNA fits TRBJ2-1 better; the J call may be wrong. Germline assignment: CDR1 SGHRS and CDR2 YFSETQ. This CDR3 has 14 residues. The CDR3 reads CASSQDRAEETQFF. The CDR3 DNA reads TGCGCCAGCAGCCAAGACAGGGCGGAGGAGACCCAGTTCTTC.

The V gene is TRBV25-1, the J gene TRBJ1-1; weak D call: TRBD1 (5 bases). Germline-derived CDR1 and CDR2 are MGHDK and SYGVNS. V lost 8 bases, J lost 0 bases, and 16 bases lay in between. This CDR3 contains 15 residues. CDR3 loop: CASLGRTHLNTEAFF. CDR3 DNA: TGTGCCAGCTTAGGCCGGACACATTTGAACACTGAAGCTTTCTTT. Full variable domain (missing parts from reference TRBV25-1 and TRBJ1-1): EADIYQTPRYLVIGTGKKITLECSQTMGHDKMYWYQQDPGMELHLIHYSYGVNSTEKGDLSSESTVSRIRTEHFPLTLESARPSHTSQYLCASLGRTHLNTEAFFGQGTRLTVV.

The rearrangement uses TRBV20-1 and TRBJ2-1; D might be TRBD2 (6 bases). V shed 6 bases and J shed 6 bases, with 15 bases lying between them. The germline gives CDR1 DFQATT, CDR2 SNEGSKA (reference sequence). There are 13 residues in the CDR3. The CDR3 sequence is CSALAWGGNEQFF. CDR3 sequence (DNA): TGCAGTGCCCTAGCGTGGGGAGGCAATGAGCAGTTCTTC.

This clonotype was counted between two and nine times. This chain joins TRBV6-5 and TRBJ2-2, with 7 bases that match TRBD2. The CDR3 spans 16 residues. CDR1 is MNHEY and CDR2 is SVGAGI in the germline V gene. Trimming removed 2 bases from V and 1 base from J; junction bases left unmatched: 4. CDR3 sequence (DNA): TGTGCCAGCAGTTACGGGCTAGCGGTGAACACCGGGGAGCTGTTTTTT. Translated: CASSYGLAVNTGELFF.